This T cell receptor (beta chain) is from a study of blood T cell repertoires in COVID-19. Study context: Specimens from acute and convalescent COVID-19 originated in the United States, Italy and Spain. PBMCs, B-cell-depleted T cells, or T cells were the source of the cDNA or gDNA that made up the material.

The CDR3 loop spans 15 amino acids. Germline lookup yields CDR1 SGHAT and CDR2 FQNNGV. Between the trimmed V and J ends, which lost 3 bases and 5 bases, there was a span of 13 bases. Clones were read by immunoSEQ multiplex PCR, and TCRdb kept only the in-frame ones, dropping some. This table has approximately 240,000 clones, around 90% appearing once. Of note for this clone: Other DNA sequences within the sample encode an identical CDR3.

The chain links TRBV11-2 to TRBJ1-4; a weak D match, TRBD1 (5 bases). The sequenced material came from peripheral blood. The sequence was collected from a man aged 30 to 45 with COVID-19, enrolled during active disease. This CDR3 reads CASSLRRQRNEKLFF. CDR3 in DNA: TGTGCCAGCAGCTTGAGGAGACAGCGAAATGAAAAACTGTTTTTT.